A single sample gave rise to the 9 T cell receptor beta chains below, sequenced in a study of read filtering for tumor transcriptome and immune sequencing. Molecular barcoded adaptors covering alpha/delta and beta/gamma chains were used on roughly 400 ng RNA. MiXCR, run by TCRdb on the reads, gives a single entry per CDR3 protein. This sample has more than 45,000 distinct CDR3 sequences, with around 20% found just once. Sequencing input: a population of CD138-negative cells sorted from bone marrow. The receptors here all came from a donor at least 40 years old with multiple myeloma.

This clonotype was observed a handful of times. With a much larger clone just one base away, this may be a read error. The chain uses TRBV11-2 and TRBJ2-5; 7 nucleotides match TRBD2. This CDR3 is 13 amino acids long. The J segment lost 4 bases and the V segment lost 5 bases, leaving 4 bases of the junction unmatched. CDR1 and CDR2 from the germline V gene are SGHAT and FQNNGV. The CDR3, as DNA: TGTGCCAGCAGCGCTACGGGAGGAGAGACCCAGTACTTC. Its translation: CASSATGGETQYF.

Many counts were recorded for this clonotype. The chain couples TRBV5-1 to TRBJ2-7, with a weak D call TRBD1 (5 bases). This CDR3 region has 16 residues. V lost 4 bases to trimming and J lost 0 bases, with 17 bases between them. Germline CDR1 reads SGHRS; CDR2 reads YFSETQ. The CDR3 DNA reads TGCGCCAGCAGCCCAGCCACAGGTGGGGTCTCCTACGAGCAGTACTTC. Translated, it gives CASSPATGGVSYEQYF.

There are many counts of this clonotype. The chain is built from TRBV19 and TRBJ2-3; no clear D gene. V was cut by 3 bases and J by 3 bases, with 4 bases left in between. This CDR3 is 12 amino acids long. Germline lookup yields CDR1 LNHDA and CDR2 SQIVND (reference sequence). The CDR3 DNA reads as TGTGCCAGTAGTATCAGGACAGATACGCAGTATTTT. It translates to CASSIRTDTQYF.

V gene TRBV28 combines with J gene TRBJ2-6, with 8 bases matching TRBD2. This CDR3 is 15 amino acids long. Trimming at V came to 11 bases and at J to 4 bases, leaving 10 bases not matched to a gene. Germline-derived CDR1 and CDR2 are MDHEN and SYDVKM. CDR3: CAFSHGGGGANVLTF. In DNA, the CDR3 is TGTGCCTTCAGTCACGGGGGGGGAGGGGCCAACGTCCTGACTTTC.

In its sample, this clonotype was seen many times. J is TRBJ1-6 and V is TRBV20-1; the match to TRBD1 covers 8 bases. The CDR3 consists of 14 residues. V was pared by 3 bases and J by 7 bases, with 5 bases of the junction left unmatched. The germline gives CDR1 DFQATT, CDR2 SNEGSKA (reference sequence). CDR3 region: CSASFDRGNSPLHF. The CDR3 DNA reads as TGCAGTGCTAGTTTTGACAGGGGAAATTCACCCCTCCACTTT.

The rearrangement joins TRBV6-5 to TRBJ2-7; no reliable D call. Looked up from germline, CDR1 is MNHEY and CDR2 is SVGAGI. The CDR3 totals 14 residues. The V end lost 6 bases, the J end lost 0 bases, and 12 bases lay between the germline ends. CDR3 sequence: CASSPIQTSYEQYF. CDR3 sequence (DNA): TGTGCCAGCAGCCCAATCCAAACCTCCTACGAGCAGTACTTC.

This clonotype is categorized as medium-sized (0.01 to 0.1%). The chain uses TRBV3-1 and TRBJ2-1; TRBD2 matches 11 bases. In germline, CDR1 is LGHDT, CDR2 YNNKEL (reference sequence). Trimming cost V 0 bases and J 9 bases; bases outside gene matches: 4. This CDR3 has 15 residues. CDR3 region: CASSQDRTSGREQFF. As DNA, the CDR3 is TGTGCCAGCAGCCAAGATAGGACTAGCGGGCGTGAGCAGTTCTTC.

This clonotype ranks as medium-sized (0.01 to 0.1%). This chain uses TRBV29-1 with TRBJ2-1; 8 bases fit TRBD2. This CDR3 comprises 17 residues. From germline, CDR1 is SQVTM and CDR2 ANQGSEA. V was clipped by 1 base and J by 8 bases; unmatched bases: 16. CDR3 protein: CSVEGGRAGEGSYEQFF. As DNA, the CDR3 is TGCAGCGTTGAAGGTGGGCGAGCGGGAGAGGGGAGCTATGAGCAGTTCTTC.

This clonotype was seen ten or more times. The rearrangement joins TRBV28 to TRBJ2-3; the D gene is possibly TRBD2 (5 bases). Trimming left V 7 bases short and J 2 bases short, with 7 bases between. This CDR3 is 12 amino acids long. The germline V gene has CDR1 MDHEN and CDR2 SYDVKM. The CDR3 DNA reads TGTGCCAGCAACGGGGTCACAGATACGCAGTATTTT. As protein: CASNGVTDTQYF.